This T cell receptor (beta chain) was sequenced for a study of technical replicates of blood from a few donors. TCRdb's copy holds only in-frame clones and misses some; the assay was immunoSEQ multiplex PCR. This table has about 100,000 clones, 95% appearing once. Per the germline V gene, CDR1 is SGDLS and CDR2 is YYNGEE. V lost 3 bases to trimming and J lost 2 bases, with 11 bases between them. The CDR3 is 14 residues long. The receptor's source is a human donor in good health. Sequenced input: T cells isolated from PBMCs. V is TRBV9 and J is TRBJ2-5; a possible D gene is TRBD2 (5 bases). The CDR3 here is CASSASGFQETQYF. The CDR3 DNA reads TGTGCCAGCAGCGCAAGCGGATTTCAAGAGACCCAGTACTTC.